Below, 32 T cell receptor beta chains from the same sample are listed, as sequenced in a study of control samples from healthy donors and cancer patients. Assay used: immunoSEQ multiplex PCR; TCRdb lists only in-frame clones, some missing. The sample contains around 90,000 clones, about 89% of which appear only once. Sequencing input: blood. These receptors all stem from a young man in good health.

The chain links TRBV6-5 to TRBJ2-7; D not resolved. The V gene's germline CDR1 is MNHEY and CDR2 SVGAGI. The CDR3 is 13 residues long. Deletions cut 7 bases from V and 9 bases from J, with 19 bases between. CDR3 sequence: CASTLNPGLGQYF. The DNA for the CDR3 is TGTGCCAGCACGCTGAACCCAGGCTTAGGGCAGTACTTC.

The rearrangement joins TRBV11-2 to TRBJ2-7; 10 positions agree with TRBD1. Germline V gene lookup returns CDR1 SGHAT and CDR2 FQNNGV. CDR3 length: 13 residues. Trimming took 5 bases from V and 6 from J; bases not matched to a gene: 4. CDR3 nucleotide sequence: TGTGCCAGCAGCAATTGGACAGGGGGCGAGCAGTACTTC. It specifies CASSNWTGGEQYF.

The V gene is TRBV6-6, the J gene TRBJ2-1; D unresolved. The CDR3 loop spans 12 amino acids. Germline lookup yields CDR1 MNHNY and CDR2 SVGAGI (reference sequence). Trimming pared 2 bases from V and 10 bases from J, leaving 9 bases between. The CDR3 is CASSYGREEQFF. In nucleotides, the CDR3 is TGTGCCAGCAGTTACGGCCGAGAGGAGCAGTTCTTC.

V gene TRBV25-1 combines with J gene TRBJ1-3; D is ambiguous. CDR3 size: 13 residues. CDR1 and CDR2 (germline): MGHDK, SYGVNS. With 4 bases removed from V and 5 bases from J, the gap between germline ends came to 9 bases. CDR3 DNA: TGTGCCAGCAGTGGCGGCGGGAGAAACACCATATATTTT. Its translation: CASSGGGRNTIYF.

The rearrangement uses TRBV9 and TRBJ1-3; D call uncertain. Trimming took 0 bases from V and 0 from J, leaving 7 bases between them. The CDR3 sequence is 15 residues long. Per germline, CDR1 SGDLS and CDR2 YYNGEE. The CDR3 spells CASSVESNSGNTIYF. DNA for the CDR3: TGTGCCAGCAGCGTAGAAAGCAACTCTGGAAACACCATATATTTT.

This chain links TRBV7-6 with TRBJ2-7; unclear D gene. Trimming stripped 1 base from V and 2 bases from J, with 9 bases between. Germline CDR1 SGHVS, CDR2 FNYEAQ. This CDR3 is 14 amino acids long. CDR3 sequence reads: CASSLDPGAYEQYV. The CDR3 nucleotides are TGTGCCAGCAGCTTAGACCCAGGCGCCTACGAGCAGTACGTC.

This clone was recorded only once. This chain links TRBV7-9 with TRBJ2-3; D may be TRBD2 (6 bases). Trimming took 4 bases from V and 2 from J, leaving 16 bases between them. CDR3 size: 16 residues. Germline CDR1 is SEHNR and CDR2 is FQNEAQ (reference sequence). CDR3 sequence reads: CASSSPGTLYTDTQYF. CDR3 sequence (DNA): TGTGCCAGCAGCTCACCCGGGACTCTATACACAGATACGCAGTATTTT.

The CDR3 DNA sequence: TGTGCCAGCAGCTTGACTAGCGGGGGATACAATGAGCAGTTCTTC. Translating it yields CASSLTSGGYNEQFF. The V gene is TRBV7-3, the J gene TRBJ2-1; 12 bases agree with TRBD2. Germline trimming cut 3 bases from V and 4 bases from J; bases unmatched to any gene: 1. Germline lookup yields CDR1 SGHTA and CDR2 FQGTGA. The CDR3 is made up of 15 amino acids.

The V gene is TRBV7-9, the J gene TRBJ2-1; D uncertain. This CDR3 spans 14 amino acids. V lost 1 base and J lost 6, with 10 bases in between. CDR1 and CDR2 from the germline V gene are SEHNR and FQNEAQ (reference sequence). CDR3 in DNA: TGTGCCAGCAGCTTAGTTGGGCCGGGCAATGAGCAGTTCTTC. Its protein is CASSLVGPGNEQFF.

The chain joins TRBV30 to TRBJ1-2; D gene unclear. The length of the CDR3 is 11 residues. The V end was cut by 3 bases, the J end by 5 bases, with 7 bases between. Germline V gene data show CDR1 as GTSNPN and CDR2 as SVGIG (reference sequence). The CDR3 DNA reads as TGTGCCTGGAGGAGTTTATATGGCTACACCTTC. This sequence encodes CAWRSLYGYTF. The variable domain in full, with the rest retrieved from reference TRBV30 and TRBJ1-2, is SQTIHQWPATLVQPVGSPLSLECTVEGTSNPNLYWYRQAAGRGLQLLFYSVGIGQISSEVPQNLSASRPQDRQFILSSKKLLLSDSGFYLCAWRSLYGYTFGSGTRLTVV.

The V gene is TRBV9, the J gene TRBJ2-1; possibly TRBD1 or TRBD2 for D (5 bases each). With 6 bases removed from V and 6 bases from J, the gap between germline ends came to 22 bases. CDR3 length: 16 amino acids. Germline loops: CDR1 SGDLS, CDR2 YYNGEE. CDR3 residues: CASTQGRDVSPNEQFF. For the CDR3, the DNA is TGTGCCAGCACCCAGGGCCGGGATGTATCCCCCAATGAGCAGTTCTTC.

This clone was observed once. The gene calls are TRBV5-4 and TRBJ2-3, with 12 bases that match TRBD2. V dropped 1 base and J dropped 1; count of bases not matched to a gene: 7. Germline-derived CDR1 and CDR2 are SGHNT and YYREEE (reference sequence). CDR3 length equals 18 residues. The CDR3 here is CASSLSLAGGPGTDTQYF. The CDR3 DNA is TGTGCCAGCAGCTTGAGTCTAGCGGGGGGGCCAGGCACAGATACGCAGTATTTT.

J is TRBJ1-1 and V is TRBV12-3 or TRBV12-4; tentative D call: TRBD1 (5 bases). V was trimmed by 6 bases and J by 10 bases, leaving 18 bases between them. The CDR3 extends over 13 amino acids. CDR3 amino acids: CASSPDAGVSAFF. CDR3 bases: TGTGCCAGCAGCCCAGACGCGGGGGTCTCAGCTTTCTTT.

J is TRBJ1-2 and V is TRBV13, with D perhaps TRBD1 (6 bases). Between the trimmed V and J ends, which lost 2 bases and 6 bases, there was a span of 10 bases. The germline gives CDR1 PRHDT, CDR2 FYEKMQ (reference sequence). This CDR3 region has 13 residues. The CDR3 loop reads CASSLFWGHGYTF. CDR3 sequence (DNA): TGTGCCAGCAGCTTATTCTGGGGGCATGGCTACACCTTC.

The CDR3 nucleotides are TGTGCCAGCTCACCTAGGGACACGAGAGCTAGTGGCTACACCTTC. Its translation is CASSPRDTRASGYTF. This chain connects TRBV18 to TRBJ1-2; D may be TRBD1 (6 bases). The V gene's germline CDR1 is KGHSH and CDR2 LQKENI. The CDR3 loop spans 15 amino acids. V gave up 3 bases and J gave up 7 bases, with 18 bases separating them.

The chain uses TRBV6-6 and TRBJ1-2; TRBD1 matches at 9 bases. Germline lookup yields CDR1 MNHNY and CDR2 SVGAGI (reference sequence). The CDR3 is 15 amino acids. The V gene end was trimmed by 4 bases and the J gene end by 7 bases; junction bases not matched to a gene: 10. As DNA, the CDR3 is TGTGCCAGCAGTTCTCGCGACAGGGGGAGGGGTGGCTACACCTTC. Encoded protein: CASSSRDRGRGGYTF.

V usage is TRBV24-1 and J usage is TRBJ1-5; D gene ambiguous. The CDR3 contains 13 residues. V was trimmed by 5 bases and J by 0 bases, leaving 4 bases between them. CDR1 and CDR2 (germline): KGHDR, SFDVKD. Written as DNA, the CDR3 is TGTGCCACCAGTGCCTATAGCAATCAGCCCCAGCATTTT. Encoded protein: CATSAYSNQPQHF.

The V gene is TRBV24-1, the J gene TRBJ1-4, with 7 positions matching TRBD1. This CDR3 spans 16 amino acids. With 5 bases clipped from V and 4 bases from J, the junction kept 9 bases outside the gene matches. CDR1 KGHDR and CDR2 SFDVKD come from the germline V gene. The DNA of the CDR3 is TGTGCCACCAGTGCCGCATCAGGGGGTAGTAATGAAAAACTGTTTTTT. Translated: CATSAASGGSNEKLFF.

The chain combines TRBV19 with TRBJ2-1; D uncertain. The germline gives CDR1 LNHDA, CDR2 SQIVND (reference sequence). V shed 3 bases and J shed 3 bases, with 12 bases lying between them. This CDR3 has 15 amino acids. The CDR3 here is CASSMPDGYYNEQFF. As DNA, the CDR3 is TGTGCCAGTAGTATGCCGGACGGATACTACAATGAGCAGTTCTTC.

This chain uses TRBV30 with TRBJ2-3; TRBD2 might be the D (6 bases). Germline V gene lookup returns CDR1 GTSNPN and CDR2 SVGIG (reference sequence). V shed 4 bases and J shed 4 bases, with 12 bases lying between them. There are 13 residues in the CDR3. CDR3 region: CAWKRSGADTQYF. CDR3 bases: TGTGCCTGGAAACGGTCGGGGGCAGATACGCAGTATTTT.

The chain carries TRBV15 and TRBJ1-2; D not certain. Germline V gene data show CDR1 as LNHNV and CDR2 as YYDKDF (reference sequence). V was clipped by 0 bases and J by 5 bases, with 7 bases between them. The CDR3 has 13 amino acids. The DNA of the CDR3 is TGTGCCACCAGCAGAGATGCGTCATATGGCTACACCTTC. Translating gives CATSRDASYGYTF.

CDR3 sequence reads: CASSLVGKGDYGYTF. CDR3 in DNA: TGTGCCAGCAGCTTAGTAGGCAAGGGAGACTATGGCTACACCTTC. This chain uses TRBV7-9 with TRBJ1-2, with unresolved D. This CDR3 comprises 15 residues. Trimming removed 1 base from V and 3 bases from J, with 12 bases in between. Germline V lookup: CDR1 SEHNR, CDR2 FQNEAQ (reference sequence). Full variable domain (remainder filled in from reference TRBV7-9 and TRBJ1-2): DTGVSQNPRHKITKRGQNVTFRCDPISEHNRLYWYRQTLGQGPEFLTYFQNEAQLEKSRLLSDRFSAERPKGSFSTLEIQRTEQGDSAMYLCASSLVGKGDYGYTFGSGTRLTVV.

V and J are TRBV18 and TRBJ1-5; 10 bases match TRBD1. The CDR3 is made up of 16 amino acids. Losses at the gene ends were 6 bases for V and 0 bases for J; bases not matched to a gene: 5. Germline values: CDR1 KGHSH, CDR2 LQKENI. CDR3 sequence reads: CASSQDRGFSNQPQHF. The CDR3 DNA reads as TGTGCCAGCTCCCAGGACAGGGGGTTTAGCAATCAGCCCCAGCATTTT.

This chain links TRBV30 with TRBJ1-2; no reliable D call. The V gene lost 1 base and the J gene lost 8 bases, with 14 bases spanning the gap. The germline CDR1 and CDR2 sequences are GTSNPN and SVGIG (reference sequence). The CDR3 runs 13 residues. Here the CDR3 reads CAWSAGPRLGYTF. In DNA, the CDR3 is TGTGCCTGGAGTGCGGGCCCACGGCTGGGCTACACCTTC.

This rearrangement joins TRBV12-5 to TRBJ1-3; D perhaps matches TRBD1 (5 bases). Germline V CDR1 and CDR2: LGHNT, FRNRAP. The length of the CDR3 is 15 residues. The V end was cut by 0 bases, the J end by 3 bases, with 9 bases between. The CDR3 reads CASGLVLGHGNTIYF. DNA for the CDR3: TGTGCTAGTGGTTTGGTACTTGGACATGGAAACACCATATATTTT.

CDR3 in amino acids: CASSLGDGNYGYTF. The CDR3 bases are TGTGCCAGCTCACTTGGAGACGGGAACTATGGCTACACCTTC. This chain joins TRBV18 and TRBJ1-2; D is ambiguous. Germline CDR1 and CDR2: KGHSH and LQKENI. V was shortened by 4 bases and J by 2 bases, with 11 bases between the two germline ends. The CDR3 has 14 residues.

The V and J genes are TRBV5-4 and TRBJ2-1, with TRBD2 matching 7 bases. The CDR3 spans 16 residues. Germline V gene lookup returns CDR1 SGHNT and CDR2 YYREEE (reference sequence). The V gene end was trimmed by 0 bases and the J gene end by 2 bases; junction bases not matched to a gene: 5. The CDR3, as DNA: TGTGCCAGCAGCTTGGTTGGGAGGGCAACCTACAATGAGCAGTTCTTC. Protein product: CASSLVGRATYNEQFF.

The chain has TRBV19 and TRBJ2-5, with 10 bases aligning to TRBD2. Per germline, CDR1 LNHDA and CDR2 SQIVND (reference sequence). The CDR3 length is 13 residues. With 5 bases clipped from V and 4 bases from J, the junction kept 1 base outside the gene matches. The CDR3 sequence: CASSPSGGETQYF. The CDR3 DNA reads TGTGCCAGTAGTCCTAGCGGGGGAGAGACCCAGTACTTC.

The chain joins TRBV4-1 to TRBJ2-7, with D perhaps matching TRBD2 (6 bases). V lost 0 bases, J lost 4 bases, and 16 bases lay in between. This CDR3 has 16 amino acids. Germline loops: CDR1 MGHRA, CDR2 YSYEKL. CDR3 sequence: CASSQDIKDGGYEQYV. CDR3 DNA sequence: TGCGCCAGCAGCCAAGATATAAAAGACGGGGGATACGAGCAGTACGTC.

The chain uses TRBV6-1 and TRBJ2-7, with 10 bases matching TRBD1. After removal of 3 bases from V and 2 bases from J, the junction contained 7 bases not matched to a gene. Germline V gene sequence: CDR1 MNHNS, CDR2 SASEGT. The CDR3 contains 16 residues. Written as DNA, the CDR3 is TGTGCCAGCAGTGAGACCGGGACAGGGGTTACCTACGAGCAGTACTTC. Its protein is CASSETGTGVTYEQYF.

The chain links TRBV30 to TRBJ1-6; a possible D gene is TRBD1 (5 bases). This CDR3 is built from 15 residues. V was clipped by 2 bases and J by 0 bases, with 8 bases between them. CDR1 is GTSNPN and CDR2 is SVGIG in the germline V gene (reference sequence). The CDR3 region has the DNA TGTGCCTGGAGTAAGGGGAGCTCCTATAATTCACCCCTCCACTTT. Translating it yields CAWSKGSSYNSPLHF.

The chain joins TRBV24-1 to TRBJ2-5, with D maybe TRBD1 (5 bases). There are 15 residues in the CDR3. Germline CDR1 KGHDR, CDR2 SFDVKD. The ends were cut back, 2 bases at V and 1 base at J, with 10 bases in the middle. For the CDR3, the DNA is TGTGCCACCAGTGATTGGCAGGGCCTCCAAGAGACCCAGTACTTC. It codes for CATSDWQGLQETQYF.